These T cell receptor beta chains were read from a single sample in a study of blood T cell repertoires in COVID-19. Profiled with immunoSEQ multiplex PCR; TCRdb holds only in-frame clones, not every one. The sample lists about 160,000 clones; roughly four fifths were seen once. The sequencing sample was made of peripheral blood. The receptors here all came from a man in his sixties with active or convalescent COVID-19. Each CDR3 is given with its conserved first and last residue. The D gene is left open where the match is weak. Rows give clone size only sometimes, using once, few, many, or a class for an expanded clone.

CDR3 protein: CASSHGTENSPLHF
CDR3 DNA: TGCGCCAGCAGCCATGGGACAGAAAATTCACCCCTCCACTTT
J gene: TRBJ1-6
D gene: TRBD1
V gene: TRBV5-1
clone size: NA

CDR3 protein: CASSLFSANEKLFF
CDR3 DNA: TGTGCCAGCAGCTTGTTTTCCGCTAATGAAAAACTGTTTTTT
J gene: TRBJ1-4
D gene: NA
V gene: TRBV5-6
clone size: once

CDR3 protein: CASSLGQGALYQETQYF
CDR3 DNA: TGTGCCAGCAGCCTCGGACAGGGCGCTCTATACCAAGAGACCCAGTACTTC
J gene: TRBJ2-5
D gene: TRBD1
V gene: TRBV9
clone size: NA

CDR3 protein: CASSDGGATNYGYTF
CDR3 DNA: TGTGCCAGCAGTGACGGAGGCGCCACTAACTATGGCTACACCTTC
J gene: TRBJ1-2
D gene: NA
V gene: TRBV25-1
clone size: NA

CDR3 protein: CASSPGQGLTYEQYF
CDR3 DNA: TGCGCCAGCAGCCCCGGACAGGGGCTCACCTACGAGCAGTACTTC
J gene: TRBJ2-7
D gene: TRBD1
V gene: TRBV5-1
clone size: NA

CDR3 protein: CASRVDKTGELFF
CDR3 DNA: TGTGCCAGCAGAGTAGACAAGACCGGGGAGCTGTTTTTT
J gene: TRBJ2-2
D gene: NA
V gene: TRBV5-6
clone size: NA

CDR3 protein: CATSQPGGNEQFF
CDR3 DNA: TGTGCCACCAGCCAACCGGGGGGTAATGAGCAGTTCTTC
J gene: TRBJ2-1
D gene: TRBD2
V gene: TRBV15
clone size: NA

CDR3 protein: CATSRGGTGRLANEKLFF
CDR3 DNA: TGTGCCACCAGCAGAGGCGGGACAGGGAGATTGGCTAATGAAAAACTGTTTTTT
J gene: TRBJ1-4
D gene: TRBD1
V gene: TRBV15
clone size: NA

CDR3 protein: CASSQDGASGQRGETQYF
CDR3 DNA: TGTGCCAGCAGCCAAGATGGGGCTAGCGGGCAAAGGGGGGAGACCCAGTACTTC
J gene: TRBJ2-5
D gene: TRBD2
V gene: TRBV4-2
clone size: NA

CDR3 protein: CASSLTGDTQYF
CDR3 DNA: TGTGCCAGCAGTCTAACTGGAGATACGCAGTATTTT
J gene: TRBJ2-3
D gene: NA
V gene: TRBV27
clone size: NA

CDR3 protein: CASSIGGILYGYTF
CDR3 DNA: TGTGCCAGTAGTATTGGCGGAATCCTTTATGGCTACACCTTC
J gene: TRBJ1-2
D gene: NA
V gene: TRBV19
clone size: NA

CDR3 protein: CATSDPMDWGAEAFF
CDR3 DNA: TGTGCCACCAGTGATCCGATGGACTGGGGGGCTGAAGCTTTCTTT
J gene: TRBJ1-1
D gene: NA
V gene: TRBV24-1
clone size: NA

CDR3 protein: CASSLETAPSEKLFF
CDR3 DNA: TGTGCCAGCTCACTGGAGACGGCCCCCAGTGAAAAACTGTTTTTT
J gene: TRBJ1-4
D gene: NA
V gene: TRBV18
clone size: NA

CDR3 protein: CASRGDRAPNPEAYEQYF
CDR3 DNA: TGCGCCAGCAGGGGGGACAGGGCACCAAACCCCGAGGCCTACGAGCAGTACTTC
J gene: TRBJ2-7
D gene: TRBD1
V gene: TRBV10-2
clone size: NA

CDR3 protein: CASSVSGAHQETQYF
CDR3 DNA: TGTGCCAGCAGCGTAAGTGGGGCGCACCAAGAGACCCAGTACTTC
J gene: TRBJ2-5
D gene: NA
V gene: TRBV9
clone size: NA

CDR3 protein: CASSPWDRRNTEAFF
CDR3 DNA: TGTGCCAGTAGTCCCTGGGACAGACGAAACACTGAAGCTTTCTTT
J gene: TRBJ1-1
D gene: TRBD1
V gene: TRBV19
clone size: NA

CDR3 protein: CASSTGYNQPQHF
CDR3 DNA: TGTGCCAGCAGTACAGGGTACAATCAGCCCCAGCATTTT
J gene: TRBJ1-5
D gene: NA
V gene: TRBV6-6
clone size: NA

CDR3 protein: CASSLVPGSSYNEQFF
CDR3 DNA: TGTGCCAGCAGCTTAGTTCCCGGTAGCTCCTACAATGAGCAGTTCTTC
J gene: TRBJ2-1
D gene: NA
V gene: TRBV11-3
clone size: once

CDR3 protein: CASRPPRDNQETQYF
CDR3 DNA: TGTGCCAGCAGACCACCCCGGGACAACCAAGAGACCCAGTACTTC
J gene: TRBJ2-5
D gene: NA
V gene: TRBV28
clone size: NA

CDR3 protein: CASSPGQGGGYTF
CDR3 DNA: TGTGCCAGCAGCCCAGGACAGGGCGGGGGCTACACCTTC
J gene: TRBJ1-2
D gene: TRBD1
V gene: TRBV3-1/TRBV3-2
clone size: NA

CDR3 protein: CASSLWDRSNEQYF
CDR3 DNA: TGTGCCAGCAGTTTATGGGACAGGTCCAACGAGCAGTACTTC
J gene: TRBJ2-7
D gene: TRBD1
V gene: TRBV28
clone size: NA

CDR3 protein: CASSTRDREYEQYF
CDR3 DNA: TGCGCCAGCAGCACCAGGGACAGGGAGTACGAGCAGTACTTC
J gene: TRBJ2-7
D gene: TRBD1
V gene: TRBV5-1
clone size: NA

CDR3 protein: CASSGSPRVYNEQFF
CDR3 DNA: TGTGCCAGCAGCGGGAGTCCCCGTGTCTACAATGAGCAGTTCTTC
J gene: TRBJ2-1
D gene: NA
V gene: TRBV2
clone size: once

CDR3 protein: CAIVNTLFKTGGNTGELFF
CDR3 DNA: TGTGCCATCGTAAACACACTATTTAAGACAGGGGGCAACACCGGGGAGCTGTTTTTT
J gene: TRBJ2-2
D gene: NA
V gene: TRBV21-1
clone size: NA

CDR3 protein: CASGHDTIHNSPLHF
CDR3 DNA: TGTGCTAGTGGGCACGACACCATCCATAATTCACCCCTCCACTTT
J gene: TRBJ1-6
D gene: NA
V gene: TRBV12-5
clone size: NA

CDR3 protein: CASRASGRTTGSNEQFF
CDR3 DNA: TGTGCCAGCAGGGCTAGCGGGAGAACGACTGGGTCTAATGAGCAGTTCTTC
J gene: TRBJ2-1
D gene: TRBD2
V gene: TRBV28
clone size: NA

CDR3 protein: CASSRGQGASTEAFF
CDR3 DNA: TGTGCCAGCAGCCGTGGACAGGGGGCGAGCACTGAAGCTTTCTTT
J gene: TRBJ1-1
D gene: TRBD1
V gene: TRBV7-9
clone size: NA

CDR3 protein: CASSQDLRGIKNTIYF
CDR3 DNA: TGTGCCAGCAGCCAAGATCTCCGGGGGATAAAAAACACCATATATTTT
J gene: TRBJ1-3
D gene: NA
V gene: TRBV3-1/TRBV3-2
clone size: NA

CDR3 protein: CASSPQGQETQYF
CDR3 DNA: TGTGCTAGCAGCCCCCAGGGACAAGAGACCCAGTACTTC
J gene: TRBJ2-5
D gene: NA
V gene: TRBV7-7
clone size: NA

CDR3 protein: CASSEGTSGEETQYF
CDR3 DNA: TGTGCCAGCAGTGAAGGGACTAGCGGCGAAGAGACCCAGTACTTC
J gene: TRBJ2-5
D gene: TRBD2
V gene: TRBV2
clone size: NA

CDR3 protein: CASSLTMDYRNTGELFF
CDR3 DNA: TGTGCCAGCAGCCTTACAATGGACTATAGGAACACCGGGGAGCTGTTTTTT
J gene: TRBJ2-2
D gene: NA
V gene: TRBV14
clone size: NA

CDR3 protein: CASSLTSGTWETQYF
CDR3 DNA: TGTGCCAGCAGCTTAACTAGCGGGACCTGGGAGACCCAGTACTTC
J gene: TRBJ2-5
D gene: TRBD2
V gene: TRBV7-9
clone size: NA

CDR3 protein: CASSQDLKSSMETQYF
CDR3 DNA: TGTGCCAGCAGCCAAGATCTCAAATCTAGCATGGAGACCCAGTACTTC
J gene: TRBJ2-5
D gene: NA
V gene: TRBV4-2
clone size: NA

CDR3 protein: CASSQRWGDYGYTF
CDR3 DNA: TGTGCCAGCAGCCAGCGGTGGGGGGACTATGGCTACACCTTC
J gene: TRBJ1-2
D gene: NA
V gene: TRBV9
clone size: NA

CDR3 protein: CASSPSTGGRTEAFF
CDR3 DNA: TGTGCCAGCTCACCTTCTACAGGGGGGCGAACTGAAGCTTTCTTT
J gene: TRBJ1-1
D gene: TRBD1
V gene: TRBV18
clone size: few

CDR3 protein: CASSSVGNQPQHF
CDR3 DNA: TGTGCCAGCAGCTCGGTCGGTAATCAGCCCCAGCATTTT
J gene: TRBJ1-5
D gene: NA
V gene: TRBV5-5
clone size: NA

CDR3 protein: CASTPSPGKANQPQHF
CDR3 DNA: TGTGCCAGCACTCCAAGCCCAGGGAAGGCCAATCAGCCCCAGCATTTT
J gene: TRBJ1-5
D gene: NA
V gene: TRBV28
clone size: NA

CDR3 protein: CASSQADTGNTEAFF
CDR3 DNA: TGCGCCAGCAGCCAGGCTGACACCGGAAACACTGAAGCTTTCTTT
J gene: TRBJ1-1
D gene: NA
V gene: TRBV4-1
clone size: NA

CDR3 protein: CASSMGTGGRTDTQYF
CDR3 DNA: TGTGCCAGCAGCATGGGGACAGGGGGTAGGACAGATACGCAGTATTTT
J gene: TRBJ2-3
D gene: TRBD1
V gene: TRBV7-9
clone size: NA

CDR3 protein: CASSPEPPGQGKSPLHF
CDR3 DNA: TGCGCCAGCAGCCCAGAGCCCCCGGGACAGGGTAAATCACCCCTCCACTTT
J gene: TRBJ1-6
D gene: TRBD1
V gene: TRBV5-1
clone size: NA

CDR3 protein: CASSSRVSGANVLTF
CDR3 DNA: TGTGCCAGCAGTTCCAGGGTCTCTGGGGCCAACGTCCTGACTTTC
J gene: TRBJ2-6
D gene: NA
V gene: TRBV5-4
clone size: once

CDR3 protein: CASSLGLGQIYEQYF
CDR3 DNA: TGTGCCAGCAGCTTAGGTTTGGGACAAATCTACGAGCAGTACTTC
J gene: TRBJ2-7
D gene: NA
V gene: TRBV7-2
clone size: NA

CDR3 protein: CASSLGPTGNQETQYF
CDR3 DNA: TGTGCCAGCAGCTTAGGGCCGACAGGTAACCAAGAGACCCAGTACTTC
J gene: TRBJ2-5
D gene: NA
V gene: TRBV7-9
clone size: NA

CDR3 protein: CASSLQAAQETQYF
CDR3 DNA: TGTGCCAGCAGCTTACAAGCGGCCCAAGAGACCCAGTACTTC
J gene: TRBJ2-5
D gene: NA
V gene: TRBV7-2
clone size: NA

CDR3 protein: CASRGETGGKNNSPLHF
CDR3 DNA: TGTGCCAGCAGAGGAGAGACAGGGGGCAAGAATAATTCACCCCTCCACTTT
J gene: TRBJ1-6
D gene: TRBD1
V gene: TRBV28
clone size: few

CDR3 protein: CASSPNTGQAYGYTF
CDR3 DNA: TGTGCCAGCAGCCCCAACACTGGACAGGCCTATGGCTACACCTTC
J gene: TRBJ1-2
D gene: TRBD1
V gene: TRBV9
clone size: few